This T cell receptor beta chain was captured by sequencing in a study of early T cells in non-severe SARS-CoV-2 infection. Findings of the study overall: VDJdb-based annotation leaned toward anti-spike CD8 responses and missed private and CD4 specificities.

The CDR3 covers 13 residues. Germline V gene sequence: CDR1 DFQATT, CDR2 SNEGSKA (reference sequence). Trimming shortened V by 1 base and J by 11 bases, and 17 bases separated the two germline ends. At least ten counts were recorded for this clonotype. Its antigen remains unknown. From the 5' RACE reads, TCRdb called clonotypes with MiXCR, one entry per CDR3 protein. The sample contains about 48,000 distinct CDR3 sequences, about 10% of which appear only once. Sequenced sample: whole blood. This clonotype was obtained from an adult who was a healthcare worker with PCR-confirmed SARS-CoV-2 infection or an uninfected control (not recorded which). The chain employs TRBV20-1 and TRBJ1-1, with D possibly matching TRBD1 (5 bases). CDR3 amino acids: CSARGDANLGAFF. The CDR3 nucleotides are TGCAGTGCTAGAGGGGACGCCAACCTGGGGGCTTTCTTT.